This T cell receptor (beta chain) comes out of a study of cytomegalovirus exposure and HLA in healthy donors. Study information: The Caucasian-associated ancestry cluster held over 65% of a few hundred genotyped donors. Study results and caveats: A later analysis found that most CMV-associated TCR beta chains appeared HLA-restricted. Three CMV-associated chains proved CMV antigen-specific in vitro. Follow-up analysis seemed to connect common viral pathogens with several of the most significant clusters identified.

The PCR had 60 Vbeta and 13 Jbeta primers. Produced via immunoSEQ multiplex PCR; TCRdb's table is partial and in-frame only. The profile shows over 100,000 clones, about four fifths of them singletons. The trim removed 7 bases at V and 4 bases at J, leaving 7 bases unmatched. This CDR3 is built from 13 residues. Looked up from germline, CDR1 is SQVTM and CDR2 is ANQGSEA. This clone was detected only once. Its antigen is not known. This sequence joins TRBV29-1 and TRBJ1-2; 9 nucleotides line up with TRBD1. The specimen was PBMCs. The clonotype comes from a woman aged 18-29 years in good health and CMV-seropositive. In DNA, the CDR3 is TGCAGCGCCGTACAGGGGGCTGCCTATGGCTACACCTTC. It specifies CSAVQGAAYGYTF. Full variable domain (rest looked up from reference TRBV29-1 and TRBJ1-2): SAVISQKPSRDICQRGTSLTIQCQVDSQVTMMFWYRQQPGQSLTLIATANQGSEATYESGFVIDKFPISRPNLTFSTLTVSNMSPEDSSIYLCSAVQGAAYGYTFGSGTRLTVV.